The entry below describes one TCR beta chain. Measured with immunoSEQ multiplex PCR; TCRdb has only the in-frame clones, and not every one. The sample lists 28,000 or so clones, around four fifths occurring once. This specimen comes from a study of blood T cell repertoires in COVID-19. The CDR3 sequence is 14 residues long. Trimming cost V 5 bases and J 5 bases; bases outside gene matches: 7. CDR1 is LNHDA and CDR2 is SQIVND in the germline V gene (reference sequence). The chain couples TRBV19 to TRBJ2-7; TRBD1 aligns across 9 bases. This clonotype originated in a man in his sixties or seventies with acute or convalescent COVID-19. Source material: peripheral blood. The CDR3 bases are TGTGCCAGTAGTCAGGGGGACAGGGCCCACGAGCAGTACTTC. This codes for CASSQGDRAHEQYF.